This entry lists 8 T cell receptor beta chains sequenced from one sample in a study of identical twins. TCRdb reanalysed the 5' RACE reads using MiXCR and keeps one entry per CDR3 protein. Altogether about 500,000 distinct CDR3 sequences are present, over 11% being singletons, with the ten largest covering approximately 1%. These same data were also listed under a study on yellow fever vaccine responses in identical twins.

What was sequenced was CD4+ T cells sorted from blood. These receptors were obtained from a woman under 30 in good health.

This clonotype turned up a few times. The chain has TRBV9 and TRBJ2-1; D unclear. Germline V gene data show CDR1 as SGDLS and CDR2 as YYNGEE. Trimming cost V 0 bases and J 9 bases, with 13 bases left between them. This CDR3 region has 14 residues. CDR3 coding DNA: TGTGCCAGCAGCGTAGTCGATAAGTCCGGTGAGCAGTTCTTC. Translating gives CASSVVDKSGEQFF. Full variable domain (outside the CDR3, taken from reference TRBV9 and TRBJ2-1): DSGVTQTPKHLITATGQRVTLRCSPRSGDLSVYWYQQSLDQGLQFLIQYYNGEERAKGNILERFSAQQFPDLHSELNLSSLELGDSALYFCASSVVDKSGEQFFGPGTRLTVL.

This clonotype came up a few times. V usage is TRBV12-3 or TRBV12-4 and J usage is TRBJ1-2; a weak D match, TRBD1 (5 bases). Trimming left V 4 bases short and J 8 bases short, with 17 bases between. The CDR3 is 14 amino acids. CDR3 region: CASSSGPALSGYTF. The CDR3 DNA reads as TGTGCCAGCAGTTCGGGGCCCGCGTTGAGCGGCTACACCTTC.

The chain couples TRBV20-1 to TRBJ2-1; a possible D gene is TRBD2 (5 bases). CDR3 length equals 13 residues. The V end was cut by 0 bases, the J end by 8 bases, with 11 bases between. In germline, CDR1 is DFQATT, CDR2 SNEGSKA (reference sequence). The CDR3 bases are TGCAGTGCTAGAGACCCTTCACTAGATGAGCAGTTCTTC. This codes for CSARDPSLDEQFF.

The chain uses TRBV3-1 and TRBJ2-7, with 7 nucleotides matching TRBD2. Germline V gives CDR1 LGHDT, CDR2 YNNKEL (reference sequence). After removal of 5 bases from V and 5 bases from J, the junction contained 6 bases not matched to a gene. This CDR3 is 13 amino acids long. DNA for the CDR3: TGTGCCAGCAGCAGGAGCGGGATCAACGAGCAGTACTTC. Encoded protein: CASSRSGINEQYF.

The CDR3 bases are TGTGCCAGCGGAGCGCAAGAGACCCAGTACTTC. As protein: CASGAQETQYF. The V gene is TRBV3-1, the J gene TRBJ2-5, with D unclear. The germline V gene encodes CDR1 LGHDT and CDR2 YNNKEL (reference sequence). The CDR3 has 11 residues. V lost 8 bases and J lost 2, with 6 bases in between.

There are many counts of this clonotype. The rearrangement links TRBV12-3 or TRBV12-4 to TRBJ2-7, with D tentatively TRBD2 (5 bases). V gave up 4 bases and J gave up 5 bases, with 18 bases separating them. This CDR3 has 15 amino acids. In DNA, the CDR3 is TGTGCCAGCAGTTATGTCGGAGGCTTTGGAGACGAGCAGTACTTC. This gives the protein CASSYVGGFGDEQYF.

This clonotype was seen many times. This chain joins TRBV2 and TRBJ2-4; D not certain. Looked up from germline, CDR1 is SNHLY and CDR2 is FYNNEI. This CDR3 comprises 13 residues. Trimming removed 8 bases from V and 1 base from J, with 9 bases in between. The CDR3 spells CASYSLAKNIQYF. The CDR3 DNA is TGTGCCAGCTATAGTTTGGCCAAAAACATTCAGTACTTC.

In its sample, this clonotype was seen a few times. The V call is TRBV3-1, the J call TRBJ1-1, with 7 bases matching TRBD1. V was pared by 1 base and J by 3 bases, with 5 bases of the junction left unmatched. This CDR3 contains 15 residues. CDR1 LGHDT and CDR2 YNNKEL come from the germline V gene (reference sequence). CDR3: CASSQARGRDTEAFF. The CDR3 DNA follows: TGTGCCAGCAGCCAAGCGAGGGGGCGGGACACTGAAGCTTTCTTT. The whole variable domain, remainder taken from reference TRBV3-1 and TRBJ1-1, is DTAVSQTPKYLVTQMGNDKSIKCEQNLGHDTMYWYKQDSKKFLKIMFSYNNKELIINETVPNRFSPKSPDKAHLNLHINSLELGDSAVYFCASSQARGRDTEAFFGQGTRLTVV.